This TCR beta chain was sequenced for a study of blood T cells in healthy people across ages. Concerning this clonotype itself: What it binds is not known.

Study-level points and caveats: The authors considered diversity estimates from one million T cells to be underestimates.

The germline V gene has CDR1 MDHEN and CDR2 SYDVKM. This CDR3 is 17 amino acids long. V lost 3 bases, J lost 0 bases, and 6 bases stayed unmatched. A J-beta primer mix and a sample-barcoded 5' primer were used in a second PCR of roughly 7 to 12 cycles. Each cDNA molecule was tagged by a template-switch adaptor that had 12 random nucleotides. From the 5' RACE reads, TCRdb called clonotypes with MiXCR, one entry per CDR3 protein. Here the sample spans about 1.8 million distinct CDR3 sequences, around 50% being singletons. The clonotype comes from a woman aged 40 to 55 in good health. Sequencing used blood. The genes are TRBV28 and TRBJ2-3; 10 bases are shared with TRBD2. CDR3: CASSFLAGVESTDTQYF. The CDR3 DNA reads as TGTGCCAGCAGTTTCCTAGCGGGGGTCGAAAGCACAGATACGCAGTATTTT.